This T cell receptor beta chain originates from a study of blood T cell repertoires in COVID-19. Study as a whole: COVID-19 samples collected from the United States, Italy and Spain covered acute and convalescent phases. T cells, B-cell-depleted T cells, or PBMCs provided the cDNA or gDNA that served as material.

Original processing notes: It was from reference gene primer amplification that nucleated cell counts were estimated. Produced via immunoSEQ multiplex PCR; TCRdb's table is partial and in-frame only. V and J calls and clone size are those listed in that table; D and trimming were worked out from the DNA. The sample has 120,000 to 150,000 clones; approximately 90% are singletons. The V gene's germline CDR1 is KGHDR and CDR2 SFDVKD. This CDR3 has 13 residues. Trimming took 0 bases from V and 9 from J, leaving 8 bases between them. This clone was seen once. This clonotype was obtained from a woman in her fifties or sixties with active or convalescent COVID-19. Sample: peripheral blood. The chain recombines TRBV24-1 with TRBJ2-1; possible D gene TRBD2, 6 bases. The CDR3 DNA follows: TGTGCCACCAGTGATTTGGGAGGGACTGAGCAGTTCTTC. Residues: CATSDLGGTEQFF.